This T cell receptor (beta chain) is drawn from a study of cytomegalovirus exposure and HLA in healthy donors. This CDR3 is built from 14 residues. Germline assignment: CDR1 SGHVS and CDR2 FNYEAQ. V lost 5 bases, J lost 4 bases, and 4 bases stayed unmatched. The PCR was carried out with 60 Vbeta primers and 13 Jbeta primers. The repertoire was sequenced with immunoSEQ multiplex PCR; TCRdb's copy has only in-frame clones and lacks some. The profile covers hundreds of thousands of clones, with 65% to 85% appearing a single time and more than 0.6% taken by the ten largest. This chain uses TRBV7-6 with TRBJ1-3; 8 nucleotides match TRBD1. This clonotype originated in a boy younger than 10 in good health and CMV-seronegative. What was sequenced was PBMCs. The CDR3 coding sequence is TGTGCCAGCAGCCGCGGACAGGGAGGAAACACCATATATTTT. This translates into CASSRGQGGNTIYF.